The clone carrying this TCR beta chain was counted only a few times. The data belong to a study of tumor-infiltrating lymphocytes in oesophageal squamous cell carcinoma. TCRdb re-called the reads through MiXCR, storing one row per CDR3 protein. The profile shows roughly 11,000 distinct CDR3 sequences, 58% of them singletons. Per germline, CDR1 MRHNA and CDR2 SNTAGT. The CDR3 has 13 amino acids. This receptor was taken from a female donor with esophageal squamous cell carcinoma. V and J are TRBV6-4 and TRBJ2-4; 7 bases match TRBD1. The J call may be mistaken, given a closer DNA end match to TRBJ2-5. Material for sequencing was blood. The CDR3 DNA is TGTGCCAGCAGAACCGGGACAGAAGAGACCCAGTACTTC. It specifies CASRTGTEETQYF.